This TCR beta chain was documented in a study of blood T cell repertoires in COVID-19. Overall study: Italy, Spain and the United States were the sources of the convalescent and acute COVID-19 samples. T cells, B-cell-depleted T cells, or PBMCs supplied cDNA or gDNA.

Participants came from roughly 24 US areas, aged about 18 to 100 years. In Cohort 3, a recovered donor had either two negative PCRs, clearance, or symptom resolution. Profiled with immunoSEQ multiplex PCR; TCRdb holds only in-frame clones, not every one. The sample has 450,000 or so clones; around 90% are singletons. Trimming stripped 4 bases from V and 0 bases from J, with 17 bases between. Germline V gives CDR1 SGHRS, CDR2 YFSETQ. There are 17 residues in the CDR3. This clone was found once. Input material: PBMCs or T cells enriched from blood (not recorded which). The sequence was collected from a young man who had recovered from COVID-19. This chain joins TRBV5-1 and TRBJ1-3; tentatively, D is TRBD1 (6 bases). This CDR3 reads CASSPDSGTPSGNTIYF. The CDR3 nucleotides are TGCGCCAGCAGCCCGGACAGTGGAACACCCTCTGGAAACACCATATATTTT.